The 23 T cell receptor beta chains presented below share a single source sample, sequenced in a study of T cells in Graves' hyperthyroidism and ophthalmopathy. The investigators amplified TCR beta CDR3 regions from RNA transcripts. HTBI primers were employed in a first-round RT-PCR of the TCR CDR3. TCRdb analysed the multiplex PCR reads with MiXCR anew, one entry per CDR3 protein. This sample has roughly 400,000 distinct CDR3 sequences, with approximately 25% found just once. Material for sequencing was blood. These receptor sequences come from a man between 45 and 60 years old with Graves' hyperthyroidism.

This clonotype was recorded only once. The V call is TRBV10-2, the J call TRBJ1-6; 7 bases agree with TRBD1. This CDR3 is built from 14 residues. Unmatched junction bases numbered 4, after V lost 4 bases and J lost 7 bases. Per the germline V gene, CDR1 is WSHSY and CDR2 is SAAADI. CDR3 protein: CASSGQGMNSPLHF. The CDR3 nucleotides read TGCGCCAGCAGTGGACAGGGAATGAATTCACCCCTCCACTTT.

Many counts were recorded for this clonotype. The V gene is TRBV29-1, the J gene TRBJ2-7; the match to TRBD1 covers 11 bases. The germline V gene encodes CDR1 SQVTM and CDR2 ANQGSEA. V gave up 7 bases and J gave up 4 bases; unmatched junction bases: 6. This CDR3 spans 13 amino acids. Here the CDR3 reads CSAGQGAWYEQYF. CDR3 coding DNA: TGCAGCGCTGGACAGGGGGCGTGGTACGAGCAGTACTTC.

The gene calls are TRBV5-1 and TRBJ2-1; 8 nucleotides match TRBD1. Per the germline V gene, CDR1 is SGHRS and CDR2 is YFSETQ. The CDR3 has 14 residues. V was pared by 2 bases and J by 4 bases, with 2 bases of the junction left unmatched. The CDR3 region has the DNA TGCGCCAGCAGCTTACAGGGGGAATACAATGAGCAGTTCTTC. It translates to CASSLQGEYNEQFF.

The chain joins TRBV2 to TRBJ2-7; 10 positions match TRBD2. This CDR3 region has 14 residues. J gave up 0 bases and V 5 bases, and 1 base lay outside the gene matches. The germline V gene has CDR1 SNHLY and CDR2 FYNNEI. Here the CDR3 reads CASSQREGSYEQYF. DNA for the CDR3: TGTGCCAGCAGTCAGCGGGAGGGCTCCTACGAGCAGTACTTC.

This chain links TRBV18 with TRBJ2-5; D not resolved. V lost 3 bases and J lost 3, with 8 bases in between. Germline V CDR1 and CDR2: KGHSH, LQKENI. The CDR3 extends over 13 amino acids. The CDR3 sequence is CASSPGREETQYF. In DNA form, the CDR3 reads TGTGCCAGCTCACCGGGCAGAGAAGAGACCCAGTACTTC.

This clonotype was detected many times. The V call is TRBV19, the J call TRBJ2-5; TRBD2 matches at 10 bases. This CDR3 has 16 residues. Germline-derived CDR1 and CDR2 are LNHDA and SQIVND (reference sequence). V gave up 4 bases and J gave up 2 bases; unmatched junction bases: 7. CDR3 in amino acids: CASSRRTSGLQETQYF. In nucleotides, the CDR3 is TGTGCCAGTAGTAGAAGGACTAGCGGATTACAAGAGACCCAGTACTTC.

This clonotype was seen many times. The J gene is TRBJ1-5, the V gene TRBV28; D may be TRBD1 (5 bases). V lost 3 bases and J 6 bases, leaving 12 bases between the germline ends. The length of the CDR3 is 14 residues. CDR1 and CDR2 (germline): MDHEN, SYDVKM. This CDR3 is CASSFWGESQPQHF. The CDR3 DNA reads TGTGCCAGCAGTTTTTGGGGGGAAAGTCAGCCCCAGCATTTT.

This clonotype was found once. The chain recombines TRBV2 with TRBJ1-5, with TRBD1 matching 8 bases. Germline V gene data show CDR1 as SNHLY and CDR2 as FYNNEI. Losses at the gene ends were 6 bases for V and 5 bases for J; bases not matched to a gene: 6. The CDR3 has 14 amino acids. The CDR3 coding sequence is TGTGCCAGCAGCGTCGGGACAGGAGATCAGCCCCAGCATTTT. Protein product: CASSVGTGDQPQHF. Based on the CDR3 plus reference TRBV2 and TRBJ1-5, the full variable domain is EPEVTQTPSHQVTQMGQEVILRCVPISNHLYFYWYRQILGQKVEFLVSFYNNEISEKSEIFDDQFSVERPDGSNFTLKIRSTKLEDSAMYFCASSVGTGDQPQHFGDGTRLSIL.

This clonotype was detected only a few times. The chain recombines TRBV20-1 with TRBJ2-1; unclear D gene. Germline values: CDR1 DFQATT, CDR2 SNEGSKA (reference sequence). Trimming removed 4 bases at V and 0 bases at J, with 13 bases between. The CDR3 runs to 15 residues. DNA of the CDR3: TGCAGTGCTACCAATCCGGCAGGCTCCTACAATGAGCAGTTCTTC. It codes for CSATNPAGSYNEQFF.

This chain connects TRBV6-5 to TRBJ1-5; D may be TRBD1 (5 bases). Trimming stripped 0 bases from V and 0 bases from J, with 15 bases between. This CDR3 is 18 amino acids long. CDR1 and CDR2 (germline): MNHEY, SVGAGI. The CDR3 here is CASSYSAPGLYSNQPQHF. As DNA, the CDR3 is TGTGCCAGCAGTTACTCTGCGCCAGGGCTGTATAGCAATCAGCCCCAGCATTTT.

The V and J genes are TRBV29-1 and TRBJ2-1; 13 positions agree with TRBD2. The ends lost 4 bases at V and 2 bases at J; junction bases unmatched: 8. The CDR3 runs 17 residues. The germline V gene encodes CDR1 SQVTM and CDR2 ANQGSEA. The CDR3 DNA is TGCAGCGTTGGCCCCTTAGGACTAGCGGGAGCCTACAATGAGCAGTTCTTC. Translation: CSVGPLGLAGAYNEQFF.

The CDR3 region is CASTKSGTAETQYF. The CDR3 nucleotides are TGTGCCAGTACTAAAAGCGGGACAGCAGAGACCCAGTACTTC. The chain employs TRBV19 and TRBJ2-5; perhaps D is TRBD1 or TRBD2 (7 bases each). The CDR3 length is 14 residues. The germline V gene encodes CDR1 LNHDA and CDR2 SQIVND (reference sequence). Trimming left V 7 bases short and J 4 bases short, with 16 bases between.

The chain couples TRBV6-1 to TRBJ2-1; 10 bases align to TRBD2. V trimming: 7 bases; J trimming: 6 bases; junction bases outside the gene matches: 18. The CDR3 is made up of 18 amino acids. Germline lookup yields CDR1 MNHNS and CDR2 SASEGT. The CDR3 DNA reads TGTGCCAGCACCCGACAGGGGCTAGCTCTAGCGGGAGTCAATGAGCAGTTCTTC. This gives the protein CASTRQGLALAGVNEQFF.

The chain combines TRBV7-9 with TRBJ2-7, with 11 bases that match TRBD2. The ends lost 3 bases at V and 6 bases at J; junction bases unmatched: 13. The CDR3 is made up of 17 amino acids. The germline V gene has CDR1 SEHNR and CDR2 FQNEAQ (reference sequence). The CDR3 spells CASSFRTSGPPVGEQYF. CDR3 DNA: TGTGCCAGCAGCTTCCGGACTAGCGGGCCCCCCGTGGGCGAGCAGTACTTC. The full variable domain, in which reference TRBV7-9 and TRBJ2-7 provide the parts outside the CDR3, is DTGVSQNPRHKITKRGQNVTFRCDPISEHNRLYWYRQTLGQGPEFLTYFQNEAQLEKSRLLSDRFSAERPKGSFSTLEIQRTEQGDSAMYLCASSFRTSGPPVGEQYFGPGTRLTVT.

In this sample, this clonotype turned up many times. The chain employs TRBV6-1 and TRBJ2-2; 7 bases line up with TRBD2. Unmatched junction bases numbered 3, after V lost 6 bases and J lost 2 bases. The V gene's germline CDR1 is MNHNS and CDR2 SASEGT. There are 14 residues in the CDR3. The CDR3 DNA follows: TGTGCCAGCAGGCGGGAGTTAAACACCGGGGAGCTGTTTTTT. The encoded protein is CASRRELNTGELFF.

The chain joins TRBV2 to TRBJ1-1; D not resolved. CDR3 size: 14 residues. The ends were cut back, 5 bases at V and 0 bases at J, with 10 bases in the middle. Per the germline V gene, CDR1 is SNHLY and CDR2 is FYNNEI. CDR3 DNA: TGTGCCAGCAGTTCCTACCAGTTGAACACTGAAGCTTTCTTT. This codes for CASSSYQLNTEAFF.

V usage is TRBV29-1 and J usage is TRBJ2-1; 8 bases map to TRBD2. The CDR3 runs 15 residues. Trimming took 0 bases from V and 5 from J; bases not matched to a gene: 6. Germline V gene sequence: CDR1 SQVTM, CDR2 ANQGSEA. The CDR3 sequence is CSVEDQREGHNEQFF. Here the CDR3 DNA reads TGCAGCGTTGAAGATCAACGGGAGGGCCACAATGAGCAGTTCTTC.

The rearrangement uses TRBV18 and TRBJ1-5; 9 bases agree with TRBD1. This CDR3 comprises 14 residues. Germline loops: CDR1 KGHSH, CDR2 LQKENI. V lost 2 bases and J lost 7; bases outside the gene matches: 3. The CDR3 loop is CASSPTGGDQPQHF. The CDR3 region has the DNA TGTGCCAGCTCACCAACAGGGGGCGACCAGCCCCAGCATTTT.

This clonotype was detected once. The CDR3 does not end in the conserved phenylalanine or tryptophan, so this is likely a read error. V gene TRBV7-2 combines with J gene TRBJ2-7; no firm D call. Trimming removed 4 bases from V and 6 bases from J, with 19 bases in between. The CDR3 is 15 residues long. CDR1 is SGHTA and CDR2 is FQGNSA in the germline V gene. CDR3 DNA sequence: TGTGCCAGCAGCTCCCTGTCGGCCCTGTGGGGCGAGCAGTACCTC. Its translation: CASSSLSALWGEQYL.

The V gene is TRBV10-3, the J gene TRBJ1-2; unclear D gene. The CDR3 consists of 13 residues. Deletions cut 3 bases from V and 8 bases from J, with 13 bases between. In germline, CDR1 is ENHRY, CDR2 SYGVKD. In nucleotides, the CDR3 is TGTGCCATCAGTGACGAGGGAGGAACCGGCTACACCTTC. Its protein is CAISDEGGTGYTF.

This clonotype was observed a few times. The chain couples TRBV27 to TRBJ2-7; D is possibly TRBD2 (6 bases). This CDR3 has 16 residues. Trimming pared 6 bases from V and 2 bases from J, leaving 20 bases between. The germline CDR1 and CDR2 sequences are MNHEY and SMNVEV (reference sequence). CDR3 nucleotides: TGTGCCAGCAGAATGTTGGGGGGACGATTACCCTACGAGCAGTACTTC. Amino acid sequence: CASRMLGGRLPYEQYF.

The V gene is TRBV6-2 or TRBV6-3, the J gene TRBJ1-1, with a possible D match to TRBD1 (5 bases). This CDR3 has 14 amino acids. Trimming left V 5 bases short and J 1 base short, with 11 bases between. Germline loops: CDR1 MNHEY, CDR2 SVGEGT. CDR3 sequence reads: CASSGVDRNTEAFF. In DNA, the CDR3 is TGTGCCAGCAGTGGAGTTGACAGGAACACTGAAGCTTTCTTT.

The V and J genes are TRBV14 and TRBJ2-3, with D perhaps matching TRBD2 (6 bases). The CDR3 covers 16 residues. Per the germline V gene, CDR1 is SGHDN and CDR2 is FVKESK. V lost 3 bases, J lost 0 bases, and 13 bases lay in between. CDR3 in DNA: TGTGCCAGCAGCCAGAAGACTAGATCGAGCACAGATACGCAGTATTTT. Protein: CASSQKTRSSTDTQYF.